In this sample, the clone carrying this TCR beta chain turned up a few times. The antigen remains unidentified. Treatment defined: oral pan-JAK inhibitor, 5-10 mg twice daily. Per the germline V gene, CDR1 is LGHNA and CDR2 is YSLEER. Trimming left V 1 base short and J 5 bases short, with 11 bases between. The CDR3 spans 14 residues. Extracted RNA was reverse transcribed, and the resulting cDNA served as sequencing template. Measured with immunoSEQ multiplex PCR; TCRdb has only the in-frame clones, and not every one. The profile shows 270,000 or so clones, 58% of them singletons. This entry comes from a study of CD8+ T cells in alopecia areata. About the research overall: Patients in the treated group were given tofacitinib by mouth, 5 to 10 mg twice a day.

General study findings and limits: Between patients, shared TCR sequences were less clear than in mice. This was possibly due in part to HLA diversity in the patient population. Tofacitinib significantly decreased scalp clonality and expanded CD8+ clones among top 100.

Sequenced material: CD4+ T cells sorted from blood, taken at week 24, from a patient treated with tofacitinib. This clonotype was sampled from a human donor with alopecia areata. The chain carries TRBV4-3 and TRBJ2-5; D assignment may be TRBD1 or TRBD2 (5 bases each). The CDR3 DNA sequence: TGCGCCAGCAGCCAAGTGAAGGGGACGGAGACCCAGTACTTC. Translating it yields CASSQVKGTETQYF.